The 26 T cell receptor beta chains presented below share a single source sample, sequenced in a study of sequential checkpoint blockade in melanoma. Treatment reported: randomized to nivolumab then ipilimumab (arm A) or the reverse (arm B). Sequencing used immunoSEQ multiplex PCR; TCRdb keeps in-frame clones, though not all of them. The table records about 26,000 clones, roughly 80% of them present only once. The specimen comprised CD8+ T cells sorted from blood (inferred from file names), sampled from a patient given nivolumab and ipilimumab in sequence. Every receptor here comes from a human donor with melanoma.

J is TRBJ2-1 and V is TRBV11-2, with 7 bases aligning to TRBD2. V lost 4 bases, J lost 10 bases, and 4 bases stayed unmatched. The CDR3 extends over 12 amino acids. CDR1 and CDR2 from the germline V gene are SGHAT and FQNNGV. The CDR3 DNA reads TGTGCCAGCAGCTCGGCGGGAGAGGAGCAGTTCTTC. Translation: CASSSAGEEQFF.

This clone was counted between two and nine times. The rearrangement joins TRBV7-2 to TRBJ2-3; 8 bases match TRBD2. CDR1 SGHTA and CDR2 FQGNSA come from the germline V gene. The trim removed 1 base at V and 5 bases at J, leaving 11 bases unmatched. The CDR3 runs to 17 residues. Written as DNA, the CDR3 is TGTGCCAGCAGCTTAGAACCAGCGGGAGTGTTGGGAGATACGCAGTATTTT. Its translation is CASSLEPAGVLGDTQYF.

This chain connects TRBV27 to TRBJ1-6; D remains unclear. This CDR3 region has 14 residues. Germline CDR1 reads MNHEY; CDR2 reads SMNVEV (reference sequence). The germline V and J ends were trimmed by 7 bases and 3 bases, with 10 bases remaining between them. Here the CDR3 DNA reads TGTGCCAGCAAGAGGGAAGGCTATAATTCACCCCTCCACTTT. As protein: CASKREGYNSPLHF.

V is TRBV6-5 and J is TRBJ2-1, with D unclear. Germline assignment: CDR1 MNHEY and CDR2 SVGAGI. This CDR3 comprises 13 residues. V was shortened by 1 base and J by 7 bases, with 8 bases between the two germline ends. The CDR3 DNA is TGTGCCAGCAGTTACTTGCGAGGTAATGAGCAGTTCTTC. The encoded protein is CASSYLRGNEQFF.

The chain is built from TRBV20-1 and TRBJ2-7, with TRBD2 matching over 7 bases. Germline V lookup: CDR1 DFQATT, CDR2 SNEGSKA (reference sequence). CDR3 length: 11 residues. The V and J ends lost 7 bases and 2 bases, in that order; junction bases with no gene match: 2. The CDR3 DNA reads as TGCAGTGGGGGGGGAGCCTACGAGCAGTACTTC. Its translation is CSGGGAYEQYF.

V gene TRBV4-1 combines with J gene TRBJ2-7; D gene unclear. Per germline, CDR1 MGHRA and CDR2 YSYEKL. V was cut by 4 bases and J by 4 bases, with 11 bases left in between. This CDR3 region has 13 residues. CDR3 amino acids: CASSPIDLYEQYF. In nucleotides, the CDR3 is TGCGCCAGCAGCCCTATTGATCTGTACGAGCAGTACTTC.

The chain couples TRBV7-3 to TRBJ1-1; D gene unclear. Germline CDR1 reads SGHTA; CDR2 reads FQGTGA. Trimming cost V 5 bases and J 6 bases, with 19 bases left between them. CDR3 length equals 15 residues. In DNA, the CDR3 is TGTGCCAGCAGCCCCGTCAGAAGGTTCGAGGCTGAAGCTTTCTTT. Protein product: CASSPVRRFEAEAFF.

Note on this clone: Within the sample, other DNA sequences also encode this same CDR3. This chain links TRBV7-9 with TRBJ1-6; TRBD1 might be the D (6 bases). CDR3 length: 12 amino acids. From germline, CDR1 is SEHNR and CDR2 FQNEAQ (reference sequence). Deletions cut 7 bases from V and 13 bases from J, with 14 bases between. CDR3 nucleotide sequence: TGTGCCAGCACAGGGGAAGGTTCCCCCCTCCACTTT. Translated: CASTGEGSPLHF. Full variable domain (missing parts from reference TRBV7-9 and TRBJ1-6): DTGVSQNPRHKITKRGQNVTFRCDPISEHNRLYWYRQTLGQGPEFLTYFQNEAQLEKSRLLSDRFSAERPKGSFSTLEIQRTEQGDSAMYLCASTGEGSPLHFGNGTRLTVT.

V usage is TRBV4-1 and J usage is TRBJ2-6; no reliable D call. Germline CDR1 and CDR2: MGHRA and YSYEKL. Trimming left V 0 bases short and J 4 bases short, with 10 bases between. The CDR3 contains 16 residues. The CDR3 DNA is TGCGCCAGCAGCCAAGATCCTGGAGCGGGGGCCAACGTCCTGACTTTC. Its translation: CASSQDPGAGANVLTF.

The genes are TRBV30 and TRBJ2-2; D not resolved. Germline CDR1 reads GTSNPN; CDR2 reads SVGIG (reference sequence). This CDR3 is built from 12 residues. The V and J ends lost 4 bases and 1 base respectively, with 4 bases between them. This CDR3 reads CAWNMNTGELFF. CDR3 DNA sequence: TGTGCCTGGAACATGAACACCGGGGAGCTGTTTTTT.

The chain couples TRBV9 to TRBJ2-1, with 7 bases that match TRBD1. The CDR3 spans 14 residues. Per germline, CDR1 SGDLS and CDR2 YYNGEE. Trimming took 1 base from V and 12 from J; bases not matched to a gene: 10. This CDR3 reads CASSVNLRDSGQFF. CDR3 DNA: TGTGCCAGCAGCGTAAACCTCCGGGACAGTGGGCAGTTCTTC. Full variable domain (outside the CDR3, taken from reference TRBV9 and TRBJ2-1): DSGVTQTPKHLITATGQRVTLRCSPRSGDLSVYWYQQSLDQGLQFLIQYYNGEERAKGNILERFSAQQFPDLHSELNLSSLELGDSALYFCASSVNLRDSGQFFGPGTRLTVL.

This sequence joins TRBV19 and TRBJ2-2, with a weak D call TRBD2 (5 bases). This CDR3 contains 14 residues. The germline V gene has CDR1 LNHDA and CDR2 SQIVND (reference sequence). The V end lost 3 bases, the J end lost 8 bases, and 13 bases lay between the germline ends. This CDR3 reads CASSIGTSVGELFF. Here the CDR3 DNA reads TGTGCCAGTAGTATCGGTACTAGTGTAGGGGAGCTGTTTTTT.

Judged by abundance, this clone is medium-sized. The chain couples TRBV5-5 to TRBJ2-3; 9 nucleotides line up with TRBD1. J lost 3 bases, V lost 4 bases, and 9 bases had no gene match. Germline assignment: CDR1 SGHKS and CDR2 YYEKEE (reference sequence). This CDR3 has 16 amino acids. CDR3 sequence: CASSGETGGSTDTQYF. In DNA, the CDR3 is TGTGCCAGCAGCGGCGAGACAGGGGGATCGACAGATACGCAGTATTTT.

The gene calls are TRBV9 and TRBJ1-1; 9 bases align to TRBD1. The CDR3 length is 15 residues. Looked up from germline, CDR1 is SGDLS and CDR2 is YYNGEE. V shed 2 bases and J 6 bases; nucleotides not matched to a gene: 8. The CDR3 bases are TGTGCCAGCAGCGTGGGGGACAGGGCGGGCGCTGAAGCTTTCTTT. Translating it yields CASSVGDRAGAEAFF.

The V and J genes are TRBV5-1 and TRBJ2-3, with D tentatively TRBD1 (5 bases). In germline, CDR1 is SGHRS, CDR2 YFSETQ. The CDR3 consists of 14 residues. Trimming removed 1 base at V and 0 bases at J, with 6 bases between. The CDR3 DNA sequence: TGCGCCAGCAGCTTGTACAGGAGCACAGATACGCAGTATTTT. The encoded protein is CASSLYRSTDTQYF.

The chain is built from TRBV4-1 and TRBJ2-7; 10 bases match TRBD1. Per germline, CDR1 MGHRA and CDR2 YSYEKL. The CDR3 is made up of 14 amino acids. Trimming removed 5 bases from V and 4 bases from J; junction bases left unmatched: 5. CDR3 region: CASSYGQGGYEQYF. The DNA for the CDR3 is TGCGCCAGCAGCTATGGACAGGGGGGTTACGAGCAGTACTTC.

The gene calls are TRBV2 and TRBJ2-7; TRBD1 is a possible D gene (5 bases). Trimming stripped 3 bases from V and 3 bases from J, with 12 bases between. The CDR3 is 14 residues long. Germline loops: CDR1 SNHLY, CDR2 FYNNEI. CDR3 coding DNA: TGTGCCAGCAGTGATAGGTCAGGGAACTACGAGCAGTACTTC. Amino acid sequence: CASSDRSGNYEQYF. Supplemented by reference TRBV2 and TRBJ2-7, the full variable domain reads EPEVTQTPSHQVTQMGQEVILRCVPISNHLYFYWYRQILGQKVEFLVSFYNNEISEKSEIFDDQFSVERPDGSNFTLKIRSTKLEDSAMYFCASSDRSGNYEQYFGPGTRLTVT.

In its sample, this clone ranks as medium-sized (0.01 to 0.1%). This chain links TRBV13 with TRBJ2-7; 7 bases align to TRBD2. This CDR3 is 14 amino acids long. Germline V CDR1 and CDR2: PRHDT, FYEKMQ (reference sequence). The V gene end was trimmed by 5 bases and the J gene end by 0 bases; junction bases not matched to a gene: 4. CDR3 coding DNA: TGTGCCAGCAGCACCCAGCGGGGCTCCTACGAGCAGTACTTC. Protein product: CASSTQRGSYEQYF.

The chain carries TRBV19 and TRBJ2-2, with D perhaps TRBD1 (6 bases). The CDR3 is 14 amino acids. Germline assignment: CDR1 LNHDA and CDR2 SQIVND (reference sequence). The ends were cut back, 6 bases at V and 2 bases at J, with 10 bases in the middle. CDR3 coding DNA: TGTGCCAGTAGCTGGGACATTAACACCGGGGAGCTGTTTTTT. Its translation is CASSWDINTGELFF. The full variable domain, in which reference TRBV19 and TRBJ2-2 provide the parts outside the CDR3, is DGGITQSPKYLFRKEGQNVTLSCEQNLNHDAMYWYRQDPGQGLRLIYYSQIVNDFQKGDIAEGYSVSREKKESFPLTVTSAQKNPTAFYLCASSWDINTGELFFGEGSRLTVL.

This chain joins TRBV27 and TRBJ2-4, with 13 nucleotides matching TRBD2. CDR3 length: 19 amino acids. Germline CDR1 and CDR2: MNHEY and SMNVEV (reference sequence). The J segment lost 0 bases and the V segment lost 4 bases, leaving 9 bases of the junction unmatched. The CDR3 loop reads CASSSLAGGLKIAKNIQYF. The DNA of the CDR3 is TGTGCCAGCAGTTCACTAGCGGGGGGGCTTAAAATAGCCAAAAACATTCAGTACTTC.

This chain connects TRBV7-3 to TRBJ2-1; TRBD1 aligns across 8 bases. The CDR3 has 17 residues. CDR1 and CDR2 from the germline V gene are SGHTA and FQGTGA. V lost 3 bases, J lost 2 bases, and 9 bases stayed unmatched. The CDR3 DNA follows: TGTGCCAGCAGCTTTAGGGCCGGGACAGGACCCTACAATGAGCAGTTCTTC. This encodes CASSFRAGTGPYNEQFF.

The chain employs TRBV4-3 and TRBJ2-7; 14 bases are shared with TRBD2. Germline CDR1 and CDR2: LGHNA and YSLEER. Trimming took 0 bases from V and 0 from J; bases not matched to a gene: 10. The CDR3 is made up of 20 amino acids. The DNA for the CDR3 is TGCGCCAGCAGCCAAGATATAGGGGGACTAGCGGGAGTAGTCTCCTACGAGCAGTACTTC. Its protein product is CASSQDIGGLAGVVSYEQYF.

This clone was observed a single time. The V and J genes are TRBV7-9 and TRBJ2-7; D may be TRBD2 (7 bases). The germline V gene encodes CDR1 SEHNR and CDR2 FQNEAQ (reference sequence). Trimming took off 5 bases at V and 3 bases at J, with 17 bases between the two ends. This CDR3 is 15 amino acids long. The CDR3 nucleotides read TGTGCCAGCAGCCTGGGGGGCGGGAGAGTCTACGAGCAGTACTTC. Translating gives CASSLGGGRVYEQYF. The full variable domain, with the rest looked up from reference TRBV7-9 and TRBJ2-7, is DTGVSQNPRHKITKRGQNVTFRCDPISEHNRLYWYRQTLGQGPEFLTYFQNEAQLEKSRLLSDRFSAERPKGSFSTLEIQRTEQGDSAMYLCASSLGGGRVYEQYFGPGTRLTVT.

This chain links TRBV5-1 with TRBJ2-1, with TRBD2 matching over 10 bases. V was clipped by 4 bases and J by 8 bases; unmatched bases: 3. The V gene's germline CDR1 is SGHRS and CDR2 YFSETQ. This CDR3 region has 13 residues. Written as DNA, the CDR3 is TGCGCCAGCAGCCTAGCGGGAGCCGATGAGCAGTTCTTC. Residues: CASSLAGADEQFF.

This chain links TRBV4-3 with TRBJ2-3; 7 nucleotides align to TRBD2. Germline-derived CDR1 and CDR2 are LGHNA and YSLEER. The CDR3 spans 16 residues. Trimming removed 1 base from V and 2 bases from J; junction bases left unmatched: 6. As DNA, the CDR3 is TGCGCCAGCAGCCAAGGGTCTAGCGGATACACAGATACGCAGTATTTT. It specifies CASSQGSSGYTDTQYF.

This chain joins TRBV9 and TRBJ1-3; the match to TRBD1 covers 9 bases. V gave up 5 bases and J gave up 10 bases; unmatched junction bases: 4. CDR3 length: 12 amino acids. Germline V lookup: CDR1 SGDLS, CDR2 YYNGEE. The CDR3 reads CASSYGTGTIYF. Here the CDR3 DNA reads TGTGCCAGCAGTTATGGGACAGGGACCATATATTTT.